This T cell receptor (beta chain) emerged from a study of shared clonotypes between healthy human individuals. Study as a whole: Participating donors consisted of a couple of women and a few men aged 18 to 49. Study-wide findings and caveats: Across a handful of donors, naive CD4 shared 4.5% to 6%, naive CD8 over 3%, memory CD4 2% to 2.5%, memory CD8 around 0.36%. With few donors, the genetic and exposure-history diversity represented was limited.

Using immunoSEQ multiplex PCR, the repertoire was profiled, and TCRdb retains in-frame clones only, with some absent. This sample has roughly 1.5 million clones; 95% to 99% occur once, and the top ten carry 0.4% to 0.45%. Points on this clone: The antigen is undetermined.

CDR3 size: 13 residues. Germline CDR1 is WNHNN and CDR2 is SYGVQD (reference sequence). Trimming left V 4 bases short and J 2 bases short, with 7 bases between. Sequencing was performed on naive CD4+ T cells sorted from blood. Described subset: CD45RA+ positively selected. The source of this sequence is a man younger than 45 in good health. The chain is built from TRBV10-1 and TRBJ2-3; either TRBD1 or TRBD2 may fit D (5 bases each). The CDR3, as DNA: TGCGCCAGCAGTGGGGACCCCACAGATACGCAGTATTTT. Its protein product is CASSGDPTDTQYF.